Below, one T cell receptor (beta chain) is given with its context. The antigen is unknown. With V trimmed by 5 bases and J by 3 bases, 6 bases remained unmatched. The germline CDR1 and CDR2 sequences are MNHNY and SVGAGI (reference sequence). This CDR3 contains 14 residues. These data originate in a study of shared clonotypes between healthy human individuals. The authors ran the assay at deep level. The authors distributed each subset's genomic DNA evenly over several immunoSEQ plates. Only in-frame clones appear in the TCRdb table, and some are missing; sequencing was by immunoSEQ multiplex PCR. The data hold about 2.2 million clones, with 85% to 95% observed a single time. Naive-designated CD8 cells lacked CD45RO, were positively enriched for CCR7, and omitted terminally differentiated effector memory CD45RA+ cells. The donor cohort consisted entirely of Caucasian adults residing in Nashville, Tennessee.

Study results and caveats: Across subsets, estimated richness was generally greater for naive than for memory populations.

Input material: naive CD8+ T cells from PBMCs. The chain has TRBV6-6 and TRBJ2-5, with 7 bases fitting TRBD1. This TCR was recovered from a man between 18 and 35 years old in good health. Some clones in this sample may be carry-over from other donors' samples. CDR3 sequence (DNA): TGTGCCAGCAGTGTGACAGGGTACGAAGAGACCCAGTACTTC. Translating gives CASSVTGYEETQYF.